The 10 T cell receptor beta chains below were found in one sample sequenced in a study of blood T cell repertoires in COVID-19 (dated by TCRdb to about 2020). Preparation of the library involved the immunoSEQ multiplex PCR assay. TCRdb stores this immuneACCESS table with in-frame sequences only. Part of the clones is absent; in the studies checked, under half of the shortfall reflects unresolved V genes, and no reason is known for the rest. Here the sample has approximately 110,000 clones; 75% to 85% occur a single time. The biggest ten clones account for 6.5% to 10% of the sample. The sequenced sample was peripheral blood. The receptors were gathered from a man aged 70 or older with acute or convalescent COVID-19.

The gene calls are TRBV11-2 and TRBJ2-2; D is ambiguous. Germline V gene data show CDR1 as SGHAT and CDR2 as FQNNGV. V lost 0 bases and J lost 4, with 6 bases in between. The CDR3 loop spans 14 amino acids. The CDR3 coding sequence is TGTGCCAGCAGCTTAGAGGCTCTCACCGGGGAGCTGTTTTTT. Residues: CASSLEALTGELFF.

Comment on this clone: Distinct nucleotide sequences in the sample also encode this CDR3. The chain links TRBV9 to TRBJ1-1, with D uncertain. The ends were cut back, 0 bases at V and 1 base at J, with 7 bases in the middle. The germline gives CDR1 SGDLS, CDR2 YYNGEE. The CDR3 runs 14 residues. CDR3 loop: CASSVGGTNTEAFF. For the CDR3, the DNA is TGTGCCAGCAGCGTAGGAGGAACGAACACTGAAGCTTTCTTT.

This clone was recorded once. The V gene is TRBV19, the J gene TRBJ1-2; D perhaps matches TRBD1 (6 bases). Trimming removed 6 bases from V and 3 bases from J, with 14 bases in between. This CDR3 contains 14 residues. Germline CDR1 is LNHDA and CDR2 is SQIVND (reference sequence). The CDR3 is CASRVQGADYGYTF. In DNA, the CDR3 is TGTGCCAGTAGGGTACAGGGAGCTGACTATGGCTACACCTTC.

The V and J genes are TRBV5-1 and TRBJ2-1; D is possibly TRBD1 (7 bases). Germline V gene sequence: CDR1 SGHRS, CDR2 YFSETQ. This CDR3 region has 14 residues. V was clipped by 0 bases and J by 8 bases, with 12 bases between them. The CDR3 sequence: CASSLDGRGDEQFF. The CDR3 DNA sequence: TGCGCCAGCAGCTTGGATGGCAGGGGGGATGAGCAGTTCTTC.

This clone was recorded once. The genes are TRBV9 and TRBJ2-1, with D perhaps matching TRBD2 (5 bases). CDR3 length: 14 residues. The germline CDR1 and CDR2 sequences are SGDLS and YYNGEE. Trimming removed 0 bases at V and 4 bases at J, with 8 bases between. CDR3 nucleotide sequence: TGTGCCAGCAGCGTAGCTAGCACTTACAATGAGCAGTTCTTC. It translates to CASSVASTYNEQFF.

This chain joins TRBV10-1 and TRBJ2-1; 8 nucleotides agree with TRBD2. The trim removed 3 bases at V and 4 bases at J, leaving 2 bases unmatched. The CDR3 spans 14 residues. From germline, CDR1 is WNHNN and CDR2 SYGVQD (reference sequence). CDR3 sequence reads: CASSDTSGYNEQFF. CDR3 bases: TGCGCCAGCAGTGATACTAGCGGTTACAATGAGCAGTTCTTC.

The rearrangement uses TRBV6-5 and TRBJ2-2; 10 bases map to TRBD2. Germline V lookup: CDR1 MNHEY, CDR2 SVGAGI. The CDR3 sequence is 15 residues long. V was clipped by 7 bases and J by 4 bases; unmatched bases: 6. CDR3 nucleotides: TGTGCCAGCAACGGTCTAGCGGGGGCCACCGGGGAGCTGTTTTTT. It specifies CASNGLAGATGELFF.

The rearrangement joins TRBV4-1 to TRBJ1-1; possibly TRBD1 for D (6 bases). CDR3 length equals 18 residues. Germline assignment: CDR1 MGHRA and CDR2 YSYEKL. V lost 3 bases, J lost 4 bases, and 24 bases lay in between. CDR3 coding DNA: TGCGCCAGCAGCCAGACTGGGCCACTACAGGGTAGGAGCACTGAAGCTTTCTTT. It translates to CASSQTGPLQGRSTEAFF.

This chain joins TRBV19 and TRBJ1-6; 8 nucleotides align to TRBD1. V lost 2 bases and J lost 9; bases outside the gene matches: 9. Germline V CDR1 and CDR2: LNHDA, SQIVND (reference sequence). The CDR3 has 16 residues. The CDR3 bases are TGTGCCAGTAGTATACGAGGGACAGGCAAACCTTCACCCCTCCACTTT. As protein: CASSIRGTGKPSPLHF.

The genes are TRBV25-1 and TRBJ1-4; a possible D gene is TRBD1 (6 bases). The CDR3 consists of 14 residues. The germline gives CDR1 MGHDK, CDR2 SYGVNS. The germline V and J ends were trimmed by 3 bases and 3 bases, with 8 bases remaining between them. CDR3 protein: CASSEGGPNEKLFF. CDR3 sequence (DNA): TGTGCCAGCAGTGAGGGGGGGCCTAATGAAAAACTGTTTTTT.